These 2 T cell receptor beta chains were sequenced from one sample in a study of blood T cell repertoires in COVID-19. Some clones are missing from TCRdb's copy, which holds only in-frame ones; the method was immunoSEQ multiplex PCR. The table shows 95,000 to 120,000 clones, with 80% to 90% occurring only once. Source material: peripheral blood. These receptor sequences come from a human donor in a cohort sampled during active COVID-19.

The chain carries TRBV14 and TRBJ2-3; 8 bases line up with TRBD1. Trimming took 4 bases from V and 2 from J; bases not matched to a gene: 8. Germline CDR1 reads SGHDN; CDR2 reads FVKESK. The CDR3 consists of 16 residues. The DNA for the CDR3 is TGTGCCAGCAGCCTGCAGGGGGCTAGCGTCACAGATACGCAGTATTTT. Protein sequence: CASSLQGASVTDTQYF.

CDR3: CAVTGSGSHNTEAFF. The CDR3 region has the DNA TGTGCGGTTACAGGGTCCGGGTCCCACAACACTGAAGCTTTCTTT. J is TRBJ1-1 and V is TRBV19, with a possible D match to TRBD1 (6 bases). In germline, CDR1 is LNHDA, CDR2 SQIVND (reference sequence). The CDR3 contains 15 residues.